These 2 T cell receptor beta chains originate from one sample sequenced in a study of CD8+ T cells in alopecia areata. TCR sequencing used cDNA made by reverse transcription of extracted RNA. The repertoire was sequenced with immunoSEQ multiplex PCR; TCRdb's copy has only in-frame clones and lacks some. The sample yields about 300,000 clones, without any singletons. Cutaneous lymph nodes were pooled and cells sorted by CD4, CD8alpha, NKG2D, NKG2ACE and more. Sequencing was performed on CD4+ T cells sorted from a lymph node. The receptor set was obtained from a C3H/HeJ mouse with alopecia areata. For the strain, the MHC haplotype given is H2-k.

In the case of this clone: The genes are named according to mouse. The read gets to within 4 residues of the CDR3 end, and the germline J gene fills in the rest. The same CDR3 can be traced to other DNA sequences in this sample. This chain joins TRBV1 and TRBJ2-5; no clear D gene. The V gene's germline CDR1 is NSQYPW and CDR2 LRSPGD (reference sequence). The V end was cut by 1 base, the J end by 2 bases, with 7 bases between. The CDR3 is made up of 14 amino acids. CDR3 DNA (partial): TGCACCTGCAGTGCAGGGGGAGTCCAAGAC. It is translated as CTCSAGGVQD. The entire CDR3 is CTCSAGGVQDTQYF. The entire variable domain, with the rest obtained from reference TRBV1 and TRBJ2-5, is as follows: VTLLEQNPRWRLVPRGQAVNLRCILKNSQYPWMSWYQQDLQKQLQWLFTLRSPGDKEVKSLPGADYLATRVTDTELRLQVANMSQGRTLYCTCSAGGVQDTQYFGPGTRLLVL.

At least ten counts were recorded for this clone. Mouse gene names apply. The read ends 4 residues early relative to the CDR3; the germline J gene fills the gap. Other DNA sequences from this sample encode an identical CDR3 as well. V gene TRBV1 combines with J gene TRBJ2-1; no clear D gene. The V gene lost 1 base and the J gene lost 0 bases, with 1 base spanning the gap. There are 13 residues in the CDR3. Germline V gives CDR1 NSQYPW, CDR2 LRSPGD (reference sequence). The CDR3 bases that were read are TGCACCTGCAGTGCAGTTAACTATGCT. This codes for CTCSAVNYA. The whole CDR3 sequence is CTCSAVNYAEQFF. Filled out from reference TRBV1 and TRBJ2-1, the complete variable domain reads VTLLEQNPRWRLVPRGQAVNLRCILKNSQYPWMSWYQQDLQKQLQWLFTLRSPGDKEVKSLPGADYLATRVTDTELRLQVANMSQGRTLYCTCSAVNYAEQFFGPGTRLTVL.